A selection of T cell receptor beta chains follows, all from one sample in a study of T cells in Graves' hyperthyroidism and ophthalmopathy. TCRdb reprocessed the multiplex PCR reads with MiXCR, giving one entry per CDR3 protein. The sample lists hundreds of thousands of distinct CDR3 sequences, roughly 40% occurring once. The sample consisted of blood. The receptors stem from a man in his late teens or twenties with Graves' hyperthyroidism. Both conserved end residues are part of each CDR3. A D gene is named only where the DNA matches it firmly. Rows give clone size only sometimes, using once, few, many, or a class for an expanded clone.

NA | 12 | NA | TRBJ2-7 | TRBV19 | CASSLDGIEQYF | TGTGCCAGTAGTCTGGACGGGATTGAGCAGTACTTC
many | 12 | NA | TRBJ1-6 | TRBV10-1 | CASSESHSPLHF | TGCGCCAGCAGTGAGAGCCATTCACCCCTCCACTTT
NA | 13 | TRBD1 | TRBJ2-7 | TRBV3-1 | CVSSLGTGLEQYF | TGTGTCAGCAGCCTGGGGACAGGGCTCGAGCAGTACTTC
NA | 14 | TRBD1 | TRBJ1-1 | TRBV7-2 | CASSWRQGWTEAFF | TGTGCCAGCAGCTGGAGACAGGGGTGGACTGAAGCTTTCTTT
few | 15 | TRBD1 | TRBJ1-1 | TRBV7-2 | CASSPDRGSWTEAFF | TGTGCCAGCAGCCCCGACAGGGGTAGTTGGACTGAAGCTTTCTTT
few | 12 | NA | TRBJ2-5 | TRBV20-1 | CSVQGGAETQYF | TGCAGTGTTCAGGGCGGGGCAGAGACCCAGTACTTC
NA | 17 | TRBD1 | TRBJ1-2 | TRBV6-6 | CASSYSPLGQDNYGYTF | TGTGCCAGCAGTTACTCGCCTTTAGGACAGGACAACTATGGCTACACCTTC
NA | 18 | TRBD2 | TRBJ2-5 | TRBV5-1 | CASSQGGLAGGKGETQYF | TGTGCCAGCAGCCAAGGCGGACTAGCGGGAGGGAAAGGGGAGACCCAGTACTTC
NA | 14 | NA | TRBJ1-5 | TRBV10-3 | CATGTQGRNQPQHF | TGTGCCACCGGGACCCAAGGACGCAATCAGCCCCAGCATTTT
many | 14 | NA | TRBJ2-5 | TRBV11-2 | CASRPAGATETQYF | TGTGCCAGCAGGCCGGCAGGGGCCACGGAGACCCAGTACTTC
many | 14 | NA | TRBJ1-1 | TRBV7-6 | CASSFGGENTEAFF | TGTGCCAGCAGCTTCGGAGGGGAAAACACTGAAGCTTTCTTT
many | 13 | NA | TRBJ1-4 | TRBV9 | CASSAASHGKLFF | TGTGCCAGCAGCGCAGCCTCCCATGGAAAACTGTTTTTT
NA | 13 | NA | TRBJ2-5 | TRBV28 | CASSLGRVETQYF | TGTGCCAGCAGTTTGGGCAGGGTAGAGACCCAGTACTTC
NA | 16 | NA | TRBJ2-7 | TRBV20-1 | CSARDDLYLSSYEQYF | TGCAGTGCTAGAGATGACTTGTACTTGAGCTCCTACGAGCAGTACTTC
NA | 14 | NA | TRBJ2-7 | TRBV12-3/TRBV12-4 | CASTGAASSYEQYF | TGTGCCAGCACCGGGGCGGCTAGCTCCTACGAGCAGTACTTC
few | 15 | TRBD1 | TRBJ1-6 | TRBV6-1 | CASSEHRGENSPLHF | TGTGCCAGCAGTGAACACAGGGGCGAAAATTCACCCCTCCACTTT
NA | 14 | NA | TRBJ2-3 | TRBV10-3 | CAISEGGADYTQYF | TGTGCCATCAGTGAGGGGGGGGCCGATTATACGCAGTATTTT
few | 14 | NA | TRBJ1-1 | TRBV7-9 | CASSLQDAVTEAFF | TGTGCCAGCAGCTTACAGGACGCGGTCACTGAAGCTTTCTTT
few | 12 | TRBD1 | TRBJ2-5 | TRBV19 | CASSSRTGTHYF | TGTGCCAGTAGTTCGCGGACAGGGACCCATTACTTC
few | 13 | NA | TRBJ1-4 | TRBV6-5 | CASSYSTLEKLFF | TGTGCCAGCAGTTACTCGACTTTAGAAAAACTGTTTTTT
NA | 15 | NA | TRBJ1-1 | TRBV29-1 | CSVNTMDGMNTEAFF | TGCAGCGTTAATACCATGGACGGTATGAACACTGAAGCTTTCTTT
NA | 14 | NA | TRBJ2-7 | TRBV2 | CTSSRQSLSYEQYF | TGTACCAGCAGCCGACAGTCCCTTTCCTACGAGCAGTACTTC
few | 17 | NA | TRBJ2-2 | TRBV19 | CASSPPDASLFTGELFF | TGTGCCAGCAGCCCTCCGGACGCGTCGCTTTTCACCGGGGAGCTGTTTTTT
NA | 19 | NA | TRBJ2-6 | TRBV7-6 | CASSSQAGTVDSGANVLTF | TGTGCCAGCAGCTCCCAGGCCGGGACCGTTGACTCTGGGGCCAACGTCCTGACTTTC
NA | 14 | TRBD1 | TRBJ2-5 | TRBV7-2 | CASSIQGLGETQYF | TGTGCCAGCAGCATACAGGGGCTGGGAGAGACCCAGTACTTC
few | 13 | NA | TRBJ1-2 | TRBV2 | CASGGLADYGYTF | TGTGCCAGCGGGGGACTAGCGGACTATGGCTACACCTTC
NA | 18 | NA | TRBJ2-2 | TRBV19 | CASSIAQGGPGYGGELFF | TGTGCCAGTAGTATAGCACAGGGAGGCCCAGGGTATGGTGGGGAGCTGTTTTTT
NA | 12 | NA | TRBJ2-5 | TRBV28 | CASMVNQETQYF | TGTGCCAGCATGGTTAACCAAGAGACCCAGTACTTC
few | 14 | NA | TRBJ1-5 | TRBV20-1 | CSATPGGRGQPQHF | TGCAGTGCTACTCCCGGAGGGAGAGGTCAGCCCCAGCATTTT
NA | 14 | NA | TRBJ2-7 | TRBV12-3/TRBV12-4 | CASSSEGVTYEQYF | TGTGCCAGCAGTTCAGAAGGGGTCACCTACGAGCAGTACTTC
NA | 14 | NA | TRBJ2-2 | TRBV29-1 | CSVELGVGTGELFF | TGCAGCGTTGAATTGGGGGTTGGTACCGGGGAGCTGTTTTTT
few | 13 | NA | TRBJ1-1 | TRBV12-5 | CATGGLGGTEAFF | TGTGCTACGGGCGGGCTCGGGGGCACTGAAGCTTTCTTT
NA | 13 | NA | TRBJ2-5 | TRBV11-2 | CASSLERAGTQYF | TGTGCCAGCAGCTTAGAGCGGGCGGGGACCCAGTACTTC
few | 15 | NA | TRBJ1-1 | TRBV4-1 | CANSAWEGSGTEAFF | TGCGCCAACAGCGCGTGGGAAGGGAGCGGCACTGAAGCTTTCTTT
many | 14 | TRBD2 | TRBJ2-5 | TRBV10-3 | CAIKGTSGQETQYF | TGTGCCATCAAAGGGACTAGCGGTCAAGAGACCCAGTACTTC
many | 14 | TRBD1 | TRBJ2-7 | TRBV15 | CATSPWDSSYEQYF | TGTGCCACCAGCCCTTGGGACAGTTCCTACGAGCAGTACTTC
NA | 12 | NA | TRBJ2-5 | TRBV7-3 | CASSWVQETQYF | TGTGCCAGCAGCTGGGTCCAAGAGACCCAGTACTTC
few | 15 | TRBD2 | TRBJ2-7 | TRBV9 | CASSAGGTAHPGQYF | TGTGCCAGCAGCGCGGGGGGGACGGCCCACCCGGGGCAGTACTTC
NA | 14 | TRBD1 | TRBJ2-7 | TRBV12-3/TRBV12-4 | CASTPGQFSYEQYF | TGTGCCAGCACACCGGGACAGTTCTCCTACGAGCAGTACTTC
NA | 14 | TRBD1 | TRBJ1-1 | TRBV19 | CASTPGQINTEAFF | TGTGCCAGTACCCCGGGACAGATTAACACTGAAGCTTTCTTT
NA | 16 | NA | TRBJ1-2 | TRBV5-4 | CASSSPGQLINYGYTF | TGTGCCAGCAGCTCGCCCGGACAGCTAATTAACTATGGCTACACCTTC
NA | 14 | NA | TRBJ1-6 | TRBV9 | CANSLAGMGSPLHF | TGTGCCAACAGCCTTGCCGGGATGGGTTCACCCCTCCACTTT
few | 14 | NA | TRBJ2-7 | TRBV15 | CATSRRAWGGVQYF | TGTGCCACCAGCAGACGGGCATGGGGCGGAGTTCAGTACTTC
many | 14 | NA | TRBJ1-2 | TRBV7-9 | CASSTVLGVLGYTF | TGTGCCAGCAGCACGGTCCTGGGCGTTTTGGGCTACACCTTC
NA | 15 | TRBD1 | TRBJ1-5 | TRBV28 | CASSLGQGASQPQHF | TGTGCCAGCAGTTTGGGGCAGGGGGCGAGTCAGCCCCAGCATTTT
NA | 12 | NA | TRBJ2-7 | TRBV20-1 | CSGGPAVEEQYF | TGCAGTGGGGGGCCGGCGGTGGAGGAGCAGTACTTC
many | 12 | NA | TRBJ1-1 | TRBV29-1 | CSASLPLEEAFF | TGCAGCGCCAGTCTGCCCCTAGAGGAAGCTTTCTTT
NA | 14 | NA | TRBJ2-7 | TRBV2 | CASRDNGVSYEQYF | TGTGCCAGCAGGGACAATGGGGTATCCTACGAGCAGTACTTC
many | 15 | NA | TRBJ1-5 | TRBV20-1 | CSARASGRGNQPQHF | TGCAGTGCTAGAGCGAGTGGGAGGGGCAATCAGCCCCAGCATTTT
few | 15 | NA | TRBJ2-5 | TRBV7-7 | CASSLEVSPAKTQYF | TGTGCTAGCAGCTTAGAAGTCAGCCCCGCGAAGACCCAGTACTTC
many | 12 | NA | TRBJ2-5 | TRBV29-1 | CSVRTHRETQYF | TGCAGCGTCAGGACGCACAGAGAGACCCAGTACTTC
NA | 12 | NA | TRBJ2-5 | TRBV30 | CAWSAAQETQYF | TGTGCCTGGAGCGCAGCCCAAGAGACCCAGTACTTC
NA | 14 | TRBD2 | TRBJ2-7 | TRBV20-1 | CSAKDSGRAGEQYF | TGCAGTGCTAAAGATAGCGGGAGGGCCGGCGAGCAGTACTTC
many | 14 | TRBD1 | TRBJ1-1 | TRBV29-1 | CSVARQGANTEAFF | TGCAGCGTTGCCCGACAGGGGGCCAACACTGAAGCTTTCTTT